This paragraph reports one TCR beta chain. This sample was taken from a study of cytomegalovirus exposure and HLA in healthy donors. The junction had 6 bases not matched to a gene; V was cut back by 5 bases and J by 6 bases. Germline V gene lookup returns CDR1 SGHAT and CDR2 FQNNGV. The CDR3 runs to 15 residues. A multiplex PCR was run with 60 Vbeta primers and 13 Jbeta primers. The data were produced by immunoSEQ multiplex PCR, yet TCRdb's version contains in-frame clones alone and is incomplete. This sample has about 190,000 clones, with roughly 87% found just once. The receptor's source is a man aged 50-59 years in good health and CMV-seronegative. The sequencing sample was made of PBMCs. The chain combines TRBV11-2 with TRBJ2-2; 10 bases agree with TRBD1. The CDR3 nucleotides read TGTGCCAGCAGCCCCGGGACAGGGGTCCCCGGGGAGCTGTTTTTT. Translated: CASSPGTGVPGELFF.